This entry lists 18 T cell receptor beta chains sequenced from one sample in a study of cytomegalovirus exposure and HLA in healthy donors. The PCR employed 60 Vbeta primers together with 13 Jbeta primers. The protocol was immunoSEQ multiplex PCR, while the TCRdb copy is restricted to in-frame clones and leaves out a portion. In the table there are 150,000 or so clones, less than 90% of which are singletons. The sequenced material came from PBMCs. The source of these receptors is a man between 18 and 35 years old in good health and CMV-seronegative.

The chain uses TRBV7-2 and TRBJ2-7; D gene unclear. V dropped 5 bases and J dropped 6 bases, with 8 bases sitting between them. This CDR3 spans 11 amino acids. Germline V CDR1 and CDR2: SGHTA, FQGNSA. CDR3 loop: CASSQASEQYF. The CDR3 coding sequence is TGTGCCAGCAGCCAGGCGTCCGAGCAGTACTTC.

The chain joins TRBV5-1 to TRBJ2-1; no definite D call. The CDR3 sequence is 12 residues long. Looked up from germline, CDR1 is SGHRS and CDR2 is YFSETQ. With 7 bases removed from V and 4 bases from J, the gap between germline ends came to 9 bases. The CDR3 DNA reads as TGCGCCAGCGAAGACGGGTACAATGAGCAGTTCTTC. This gives the protein CASEDGYNEQFF.

With regard to this clone: Germline and junction disagree at one end, which may indicate a read error. The chain has TRBV7-7 and TRBJ2-1, with no clear D. This CDR3 has 14 amino acids. Germline V gene sequence: CDR1 SSHAT, CDR2 FNYEAQ (reference sequence). CDR3 region: CASSLGYDSHGQFF. The CDR3 nucleotides read TGTGCTAGCAGCCTCGGGTATGATTCCCATGGGCAGTTCTTC.

V usage is TRBV10-1 and J usage is TRBJ2-4, with TRBD2 matching 9 bases. The ends lost 7 bases at V and 0 bases at J; junction bases unmatched: 4. Per the germline V gene, CDR1 is WNHNN and CDR2 is SYGVQD (reference sequence). The CDR3 has 15 amino acids. CDR3 in amino acids: CASIAGAEAKNIQYF. DNA of the CDR3: TGCGCCAGCATAGCGGGAGCGGAAGCCAAAAACATTCAGTACTTC.

J is TRBJ1-2 and V is TRBV25-1; no firm D call. Germline V CDR1 and CDR2: MGHDK, SYGVNS. This CDR3 contains 13 residues. The germline V and J ends were trimmed by 6 bases and 1 base, with 9 bases remaining between them. Here the CDR3 reads CASSLGSNYGYTF. As DNA, the CDR3 is TGTGCCAGCAGCCTCGGGAGTAACTATGGCTACACCTTC.

The genes are TRBV6-5 and TRBJ2-7, with D unresolved. Trimming cost V 0 bases and J 3 bases, with 6 bases left between them. The CDR3 is 13 residues long. Germline V gives CDR1 MNHEY, CDR2 SVGAGI. Written as DNA, the CDR3 is TGTGCCAGCAGTTACTCAACAAGCTACGAGCAGTACTTC. Its protein product is CASSYSTSYEQYF.

This chain links TRBV4-2 with TRBJ2-7; the match to TRBD1 covers 7 bases. Germline lookup yields CDR1 LGHNA and CDR2 YNFKEQ. The V and J ends lost 4 bases and 5 bases, in that order; junction bases with no gene match: 5. The CDR3 is made up of 13 amino acids. CDR3 sequence: CASSRLGQDEQYF. Here the CDR3 DNA reads TGTGCCAGCAGCCGCCTTGGACAGGACGAGCAGTACTTC.

This clone was seen only once. The chain joins TRBV5-8 to TRBJ2-3, with D perhaps matching TRBD2 (6 bases). V lost 0 bases and J 1 base, leaving 9 bases between the germline ends. Germline loops: CDR1 SGHTS, CDR2 YDEGEE. The CDR3 contains 15 residues. The CDR3 here is CASSLGRGGTDTQYF. The CDR3 DNA reads as TGTGCCAGCAGCTTGGGTCGCGGGGGCACAGATACGCAGTATTTT.

The V and J genes are TRBV30 and TRBJ2-7; the match to TRBD1 covers 11 bases. Germline CDR1 is GTSNPN and CDR2 is SVGIG (reference sequence). The CDR3 totals 15 residues. V lost 3 bases to trimming and J lost 3 bases; unmatched junction nucleotides: 7. CDR3 sequence reads: CAWRGAGTGGYEQYF. The CDR3 coding sequence is TGTGCCTGGAGAGGGGCCGGGACAGGGGGCTACGAGCAGTACTTC.

This clone appeared once. V and J are TRBV5-6 and TRBJ2-5, with a possible D match to TRBD2 (6 bases). Trimming pared 4 bases from V and 2 bases from J, leaving 18 bases between. Germline V gene lookup returns CDR1 SGHDT and CDR2 YYEEEE. This CDR3 comprises 16 residues. This CDR3 is CASSKFPASDQETQYF. The CDR3 DNA sequence: TGTGCCAGCAGCAAATTCCCGGCTAGCGATCAAGAGACCCAGTACTTC.

This clone was recorded once. The rearrangement uses TRBV6-1 and TRBJ2-2; 15 bases agree with TRBD2. Germline V lookup: CDR1 MNHNS, CDR2 SASEGT. This CDR3 is 15 amino acids long. V shed 4 bases and J 6 bases; nucleotides not matched to a gene: 0. CDR3: CASSGTSGGAGELFF. The DNA for the CDR3 is TGTGCCAGCAGTGGGACTAGCGGGGGGGCCGGGGAGCTGTTTTTT.

The chain is built from TRBV12-5 and TRBJ2-2; D may be TRBD2 (6 bases). CDR3 length: 16 amino acids. CDR1 LGHNT and CDR2 FRNRAP come from the germline V gene. V gave up 6 bases and J gave up 0 bases, with 14 bases separating them. CDR3 nucleotide sequence: TGTGCTAGTGGCTTTGGAGGGCGGACGAACACCGGGGAGCTGTTTTTT. It encodes CASGFGGRTNTGELFF.

The CDR3 DNA is TGTGCCTGGAGTTCCCCTATAGCGGGGGTTACAGATACGCAGTATTTT. Its protein product is CAWSSPIAGVTDTQYF. The chain is built from TRBV30 and TRBJ2-3; 9 positions agree with TRBD2. The CDR3 consists of 16 residues. Trimming took 2 bases from V and 3 from J; bases not matched to a gene: 9. Germline V lookup: CDR1 GTSNPN, CDR2 SVGIG (reference sequence). Looking up the rest from reference TRBV30 and TRBJ2-3 gives the full variable domain: SQTIHQWPATLVQPVGSPLSLECTVEGTSNPNLYWYRQAAGRGLQLLFYSVGIGQISSEVPQNLSASRPQDRQFILSSKKLLLSDSGFYLCAWSSPIAGVTDTQYFGPGTRLTVL.

This chain connects TRBV7-3 to TRBJ2-7; the D is unclear. V was pared by 5 bases and J by 1 base, with 12 bases between. Germline CDR1 SGHTA, CDR2 FQGTGA. This CDR3 has 14 residues. The CDR3 loop reads CASSADSGSYEQYF. The CDR3 coding sequence is TGTGCCAGCAGCGCCGACTCGGGTTCCTACGAGCAGTACTTC.

The chain carries TRBV18 and TRBJ2-7; TRBD1 is a possible D gene (5 bases). Trimming took off 0 bases at V and 0 bases at J, with 15 bases between the two ends. The CDR3 has 17 residues. Germline V gene sequence: CDR1 KGHSH, CDR2 LQKENI. CDR3 bases: TGTGCCAGCTCACCACCGCGGAAGGGGTCCTACTCCTACGAGCAGTACTTC. Protein sequence: CASSPPRKGSYSYEQYF.

This clone was recorded once. The chain joins TRBV19 to TRBJ2-1; TRBD2 aligns across 13 bases. The V and J ends lost 7 bases and 7 bases, in that order; junction bases with no gene match: 10. The CDR3 has 16 residues. From germline, CDR1 is LNHDA and CDR2 SQIVND (reference sequence). CDR3 sequence reads: CASNTLAGGLANEQFF. CDR3 DNA sequence: TGTGCCAGTAACACACTAGCGGGAGGGCTGGCGAATGAGCAGTTCTTC.

J is TRBJ2-7 and V is TRBV7-9; the D gene is possibly TRBD2 (6 bases). The CDR3 loop spans 13 amino acids. V lost 5 bases and J lost 1, with 9 bases in between. In germline, CDR1 is SEHNR, CDR2 FQNEAQ (reference sequence). The CDR3, as DNA: TGTGCCAGCAGCGCGGGACGTTCCTACGAGCAGTACTTC. Translated, it gives CASSAGRSYEQYF.

J is TRBJ1-3 and V is TRBV19; D not certain. V was pared by 6 bases and J by 0 bases, with 9 bases between. The length of the CDR3 is 14 residues. Germline-derived CDR1 and CDR2 are LNHDA and SQIVND (reference sequence). DNA for the CDR3: TGTGCCAGTAGCGTGGGAGTCTCTGGAAACACCATATATTTT. It is translated as CASSVGVSGNTIYF.